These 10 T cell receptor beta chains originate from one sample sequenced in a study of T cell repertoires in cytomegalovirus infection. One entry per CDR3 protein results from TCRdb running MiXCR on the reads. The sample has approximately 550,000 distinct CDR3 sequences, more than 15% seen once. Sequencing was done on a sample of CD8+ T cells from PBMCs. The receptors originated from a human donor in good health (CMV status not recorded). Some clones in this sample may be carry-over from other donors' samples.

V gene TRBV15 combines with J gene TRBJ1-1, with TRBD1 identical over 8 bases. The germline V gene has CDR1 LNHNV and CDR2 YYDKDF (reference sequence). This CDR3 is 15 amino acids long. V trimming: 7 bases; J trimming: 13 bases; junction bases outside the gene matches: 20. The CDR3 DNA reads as TGTGCCACCACCAAATGGACAGGGACCTCCACTGAATATTTCTTT. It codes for CATTKWTGTSTEYFF.

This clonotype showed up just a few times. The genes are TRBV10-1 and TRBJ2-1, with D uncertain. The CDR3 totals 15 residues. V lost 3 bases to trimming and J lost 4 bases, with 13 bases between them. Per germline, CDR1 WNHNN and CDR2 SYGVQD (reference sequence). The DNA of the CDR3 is TGCGCCAGCAGTGATGGTGGAAACGAATACAATGAGCAGTTCTTC. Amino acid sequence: CASSDGGNEYNEQFF.

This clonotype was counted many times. The CDR3 spells CAISDQGHNYEQYF. The DNA of the CDR3 is TGTGCCATCAGTGATCAAGGACACAACTACGAGCAGTACTTC. This chain connects TRBV10-3 to TRBJ2-7, with D perhaps TRBD1 (5 bases). This CDR3 is built from 14 residues. With 3 bases removed from V and 3 bases from J, the gap between germline ends came to 12 bases. The germline V gene has CDR1 ENHRY and CDR2 SYGVKD.

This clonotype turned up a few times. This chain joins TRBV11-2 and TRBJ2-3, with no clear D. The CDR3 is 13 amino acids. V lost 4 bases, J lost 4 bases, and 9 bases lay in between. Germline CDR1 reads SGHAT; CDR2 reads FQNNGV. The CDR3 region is CASSSTIADTQYF. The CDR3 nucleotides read TGTGCCAGCAGCTCCACTATTGCAGATACGCAGTATTTT.

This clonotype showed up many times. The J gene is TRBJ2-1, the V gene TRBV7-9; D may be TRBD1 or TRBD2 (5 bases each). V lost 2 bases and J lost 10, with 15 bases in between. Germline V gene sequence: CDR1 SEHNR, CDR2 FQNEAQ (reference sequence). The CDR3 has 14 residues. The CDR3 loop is CASSLWVQGPEQFF. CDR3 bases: TGTGCCAGCAGCTTATGGGTTCAGGGACCAGAGCAGTTCTTC.

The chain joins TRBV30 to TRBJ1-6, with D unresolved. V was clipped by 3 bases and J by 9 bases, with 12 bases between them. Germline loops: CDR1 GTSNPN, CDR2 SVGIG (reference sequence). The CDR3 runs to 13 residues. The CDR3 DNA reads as TGTGCCTGGAGCTTGGATGCCGGTTCACCCCTCCACTTT. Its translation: CAWSLDAGSPLHF.

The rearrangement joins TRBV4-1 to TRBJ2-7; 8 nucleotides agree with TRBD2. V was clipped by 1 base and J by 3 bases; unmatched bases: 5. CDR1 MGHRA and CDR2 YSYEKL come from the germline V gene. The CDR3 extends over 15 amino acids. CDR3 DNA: TGCGCCAGCAGCCAAGCTAGGCTAGCGGGCTACGAGCAGTACTTC. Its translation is CASSQARLAGYEQYF.

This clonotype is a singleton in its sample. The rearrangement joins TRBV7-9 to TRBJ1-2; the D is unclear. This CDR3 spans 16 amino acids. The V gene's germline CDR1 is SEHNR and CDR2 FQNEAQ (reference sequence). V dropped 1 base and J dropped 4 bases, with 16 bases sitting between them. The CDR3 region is CASSLDLGMGGYGYTF. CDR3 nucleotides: TGTGCCAGCAGCTTAGACCTCGGGATGGGAGGCTATGGCTACACCTTC.

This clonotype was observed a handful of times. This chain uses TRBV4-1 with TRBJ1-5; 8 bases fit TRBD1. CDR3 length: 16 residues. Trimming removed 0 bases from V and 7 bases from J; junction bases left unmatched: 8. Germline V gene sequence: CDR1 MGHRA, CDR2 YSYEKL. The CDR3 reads CASSQERTGSSQPQHF. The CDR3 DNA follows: TGCGCCAGCAGCCAAGAGAGGACAGGGTCGAGCCAGCCCCAGCATTTT.

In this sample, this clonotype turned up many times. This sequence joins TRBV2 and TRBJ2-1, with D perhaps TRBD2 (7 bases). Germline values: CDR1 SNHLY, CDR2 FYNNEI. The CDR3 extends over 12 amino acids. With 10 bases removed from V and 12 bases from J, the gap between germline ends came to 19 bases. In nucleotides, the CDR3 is TGTGCCACCGAGGGAGGGGGTGCCCCGCAGTTCTTC. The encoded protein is CATEGGGAPQFF.